Following are 10 T cell receptor beta chains from one sample sequenced in a study of cytomegalovirus exposure and HLA in healthy donors. Using immunoSEQ multiplex PCR, the repertoire was profiled, and TCRdb retains in-frame clones only, with some absent. Of more than 95,000 clones detected, roughly nine tenths appear once; the ten largest clones hold about 4.5%. The sequenced sample was PBMCs. The receptors originated from a young man in good health and CMV-seropositive.

This clone was recorded only once. The chain links TRBV28 to TRBJ1-2, with a weak D call TRBD1 (6 bases). The CDR3 totals 15 residues. The germline CDR1 and CDR2 sequences are MDHEN and SYDVKM. Trimming took off 2 bases at V and 0 bases at J, with 10 bases between the two ends. The CDR3 nucleotides read TGTGCCAGCAGTTTAAGGGGGTCAGCTAACTATGGCTACACCTTC. As protein: CASSLRGSANYGYTF.

Only a few counts were recorded for this clone. V is TRBV2 and J is TRBJ1-3; D not resolved. V dropped 4 bases and J dropped 3 bases, with 13 bases sitting between them. The CDR3 is made up of 15 amino acids. Looked up from germline, CDR1 is SNHLY and CDR2 is FYNNEI. The DNA for the CDR3 is TGTGCCAGCAGTGGGGCGGGGTTTGGTGGAAACACCATATATTTT. The encoded protein is CASSGAGFGGNTIYF.

This clone was counted only a few times. The rearrangement joins TRBV5-4 to TRBJ1-3, with 7 bases matching TRBD1. The V segment lost 4 bases and the J segment 3 bases; nucleotides outside the gene matches: 7. Per the germline V gene, CDR1 is SGHNT and CDR2 is YYREEE (reference sequence). CDR3 length: 15 residues. This CDR3 reads CASSPQGDGGNTIYF. As DNA, the CDR3 is TGTGCCAGCAGCCCGCAGGGGGACGGTGGAAACACCATATATTTT.

For the CDR3, the DNA is TGTGCCAGCAGTGGTCGGACAGGGGGCACAGATACGCAGTATTTT. Protein: CASSGRTGGTDTQYF. The chain links TRBV2 to TRBJ2-3; 9 bases align to TRBD1. Trimming at V came to 4 bases and at J to 1 base, leaving 3 bases not matched to a gene. The CDR3 runs to 15 residues. Germline V gives CDR1 SNHLY, CDR2 FYNNEI.

The chain combines TRBV11-2 with TRBJ2-7, with D tentatively TRBD1 (6 bases). The CDR3 totals 17 residues. The germline CDR1 and CDR2 sequences are SGHAT and FQNNGV. Trimming stripped 6 bases from V and 3 bases from J, with 24 bases between. The CDR3 DNA follows: TGTGCCAGCAGTTTTAGGAGGCAGGGGCAGGGGTTCTACGAGCAGTACTTC. This translates into CASSFRRQGQGFYEQYF.

CDR3 region: CASSVRDREYNEQFF. The CDR3 coding sequence is TGTGCCAGCAGCGTACGGGACAGGGAATACAATGAGCAGTTCTTC. The chain couples TRBV9 to TRBJ2-1, with 9 nucleotides matching TRBD1. The junction had 3 bases not matched to a gene; V was cut back by 1 base and J by 4 bases. The germline V gene has CDR1 SGDLS and CDR2 YYNGEE. The CDR3 is 15 amino acids.

This clone occurred once. The chain couples TRBV27 to TRBJ1-6; possible D gene TRBD1, 6 bases. The CDR3 loop spans 15 amino acids. With 6 bases removed from V and 6 bases from J, the gap between germline ends came to 15 bases. In germline, CDR1 is MNHEY, CDR2 SMNVEV (reference sequence). The CDR3 loop is CASSPGQSFNSPLHF. CDR3 DNA: TGTGCCAGCAGCCCAGGACAGAGCTTTAATTCACCCCTCCACTTT.

This chain joins TRBV2 and TRBJ1-2, with D uncertain. Germline CDR1 SNHLY, CDR2 FYNNEI. The CDR3 has 15 amino acids. Trimming shortened V by 6 bases and J by 0 bases, and 14 bases separated the two germline ends. As DNA, the CDR3 is TGTGCCAGCAGGCTCGTCGAGGCGTCTAACTATGGCTACACCTTC. Amino acids: CASRLVEASNYGYTF. Drawing the rest from reference TRBV2 and TRBJ1-2, the complete variable domain is EPEVTQTPSHQVTQMGQEVILRCVPISNHLYFYWYRQILGQKVEFLVSFYNNEISEKSEIFDDQFSVERPDGSNFTLKIRSTKLEDSAMYFCASRLVEASNYGYTFGSGTRLTVV.

The chain uses TRBV13 and TRBJ2-3; D may be TRBD2 (5 bases). V was trimmed by 5 bases and J by 2 bases, leaving 20 bases between them. CDR3 length equals 17 residues. The germline V gene encodes CDR1 PRHDT and CDR2 FYEKMQ (reference sequence). The DNA for the CDR3 is TGTGCCAGCAGCCCCCCCGGGCCCACGGGGATCACAGATACGCAGTATTTT. It yields the protein CASSPPGPTGITDTQYF.

The chain carries TRBV6-1 and TRBJ2-1; D is unclear. The CDR3 sequence is 16 residues long. Germline CDR1 MNHNS, CDR2 SASEGT. The V and J ends lost 3 bases and 0 bases respectively, with 12 bases between them. CDR3 bases: TGTGCCAGCAGTGATAGTGGTTCTAACTCCTACAATGAGCAGTTCTTC. Translation gives CASSDSGSNSYNEQFF.